A selection of T cell receptor beta chains follows, all from one sample in a study of blood T cell repertoires in COVID-19. Only in-frame clones appear in the TCRdb table, and some are missing; sequencing was by immunoSEQ multiplex PCR. The table includes 120,000 or so clones, around 80% detected once. The sample comprised peripheral blood. All receptors come from a man between 65 and 85 years old with acute or convalescent COVID-19. Both conserved end residues are part of each CDR3. The D gene is left open where the match is weak. Clone sizes are given selectively: once, few, many, or a class where the clone is expanded.

D gene,clone size,J gene,V gene,CDR3 DNA,CDR3 protein
-,-,TRBJ2-6,TRBV2,TGTGCCAGCAGTGTATCGAGCTCTGGGGCCAACGTCCTGACTTTC,CASSVSSSGANVLTF
-,-,TRBJ1-5,TRBV7-3,TGTGCCAGCAGCCCAAGCCCTGATGGGCCCCAGCATTTT,CASSPSPDGPQHF
-,-,TRBJ2-5,TRBV2,TGTGCCAGCAGTGACAGGGGGGACCGAGAGACCCAGTACTTC,CASSDRGDRETQYF
TRBD2,-,TRBJ2-1,TRBV9,TGTGCCAGCAGCGCCCCGGCGGGGGGGTTATACAATGAGCAGTTCTTC,CASSAPAGGLYNEQFF
TRBD1,-,TRBJ2-7,TRBV2,TGTGCCAGCTCCTCGGGACAGGGGGCGAGTGAGCAGTACTTC,CASSSGQGASEQYF
TRBD1,few,TRBJ2-7,TRBV7-2,TGTGCCAGCAGCACTAGACAGGGAGCGCGCGAGCAGTACTTC,CASSTRQGAREQYF
-,-,TRBJ2-1,TRBV3-1/TRBV3-2,TGTGCCAGCAGCCCGGACTATTTCTCCTACAATGAGCAGTTCTTC,CASSPDYFSYNEQFF
TRBD1,-,TRBJ2-2,TRBV3-1/TRBV3-2,TGTGCCAGCAGGGCGGGACAGGGCGACACCGGGGAGCTGTTTTTT,CASRAGQGDTGELFF
-,-,TRBJ2-5,TRBV7-2,TGTGCCAGCACGCCCTCCAGCGGCCTCCAAGAGACCCAGTACTTC,CASTPSSGLQETQYF
TRBD1,-,TRBJ2-7,TRBV4-1,TGCGCCAGCAGCCTATCGACAGGGTTTGGCTACGAGCAGTACTTC,CASSLSTGFGYEQYF
TRBD1,-,TRBJ2-3,TRBV5-1,TGCGCCAGCAGCCCCCGGGACAGGGGAAGGAGGACAGATACGCAGTATTTT,CASSPRDRGRRTDTQYF
-,-,TRBJ1-4,TRBV2,TGTGCCAGCAGGCCCAGAGCGGCAACTAATGAAAAACTGTTTTTT,CASRPRAATNEKLFF
-,-,TRBJ1-2,TRBV18,TGTGCCAGCTCACCATACGGGGGGCCTGACTATGGCTACACCTTC,CASSPYGGPDYGYTF
-,-,TRBJ1-1,TRBV28,TGTGCCAGCAGTTTAACACTACCAAACACTGAAGCTTTCTTT,CASSLTLPNTEAFF
-,-,TRBJ2-7,TRBV5-1,TGCGCCAGCAGCTTGGCTGGACAGGACTACTCCTACGAGCAGTACTTC,CASSLAGQDYSYEQYF
TRBD2,-,TRBJ2-3,TRBV5-1,TGCGCCAGCAGCTTTAGCGGGGCCTTATCCACAGATACGCAGTATTTT,CASSFSGALSTDTQYF
-,-,TRBJ2-7,TRBV18,TGTGCCAGCTCACCACCGGGGAGCTCCTACGAGCAGTACTTC,CASSPPGSSYEQYF
TRBD2,-,TRBJ2-7,TRBV5-4,TGTGCCAGCAGCAGGGCGGGGGGACCCTCCTACGAGCAGTACTTC,CASSRAGGPSYEQYF
-,-,TRBJ1-1,TRBV23-1,TGCGCCAGCAGTCAATTTACCGAGGGACACGCCTTGAACACTGAAGCTTTCTTT,CASSQFTEGHALNTEAFF
TRBD1,once,TRBJ2-3,TRBV5-6,TGTGCCAGCAGCTCGGATCCGGGACAGGCGTTCACAGATACGCAGTATTTT,CASSSDPGQAFTDTQYF